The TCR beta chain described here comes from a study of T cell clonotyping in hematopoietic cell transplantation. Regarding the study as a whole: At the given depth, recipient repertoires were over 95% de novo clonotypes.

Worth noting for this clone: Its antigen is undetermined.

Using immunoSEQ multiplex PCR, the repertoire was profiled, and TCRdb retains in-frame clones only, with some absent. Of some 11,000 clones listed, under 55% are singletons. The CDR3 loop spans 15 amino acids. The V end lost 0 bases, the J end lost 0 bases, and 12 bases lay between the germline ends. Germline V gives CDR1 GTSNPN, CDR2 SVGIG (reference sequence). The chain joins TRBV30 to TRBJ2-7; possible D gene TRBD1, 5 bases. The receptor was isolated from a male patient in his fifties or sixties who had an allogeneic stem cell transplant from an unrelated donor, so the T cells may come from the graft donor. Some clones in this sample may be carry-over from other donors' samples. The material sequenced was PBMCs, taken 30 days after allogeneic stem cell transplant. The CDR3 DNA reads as TGTGCCTGGAGTGTAAGGGGCCGAAGCTCCTACGAGCAGTACTTC. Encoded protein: CAWSVRGRSSYEQYF.